Following are 18 T cell receptor beta chains from one sample sequenced in a study of beta chain features in type 1 diabetes. Investigators reverse transcribed all isolated RNA, so they sequenced expressed TCRB transcripts. Here immunoSEQ multiplex PCR was the method, and the copy in TCRdb shows in-frame clones only, minus some. The repertoire includes 120,000 to 150,000 clones, under 60% of them detected once, and 0.35% to 0.5% sits in the top ten. The sequencing input was Tregs from blood. All receptors come from a man in his late teens or twenties in good health.

The genes are TRBV27 and TRBJ1-1; D perhaps matches TRBD1 (5 bases). Germline V CDR1 and CDR2: MNHEY, SMNVEV (reference sequence). V dropped 5 bases and J dropped 1 base, with 14 bases sitting between them. This CDR3 is built from 15 residues. CDR3 in DNA: TGTGCCAGCAGTCCCCCCCCCAGGGAGAACACTGAAGCTTTCTTT. The encoded protein is CASSPPPRENTEAFF.

This chain links TRBV30 with TRBJ1-5, with D perhaps matching TRBD1 (5 bases). This CDR3 contains 15 residues. V was clipped by 0 bases and J by 2 bases, with 11 bases between them. CDR1 and CDR2 from the germline V gene are GTSNPN and SVGIG (reference sequence). The CDR3 region has the DNA TGTGCCTGGAGTGTAAGGGGTTGGGGCAATCAGCCCCAGCATTTT. Protein sequence: CAWSVRGWGNQPQHF.

The chain couples TRBV5-5 to TRBJ1-1, with a possible D match to TRBD1 (6 bases). The CDR3 runs 13 residues. The germline V and J ends were trimmed by 4 bases and 4 bases, with 11 bases remaining between them. Germline V lookup: CDR1 SGHKS, CDR2 YYEKEE (reference sequence). The CDR3 DNA is TGTGCCAGCAGCGCGACAGGAGGCACTGAAGCTTTCTTT. Translation gives CASSATGGTEAFF.

In this sample, this clone turned up a few times. This chain joins TRBV9 and TRBJ2-1, with TRBD2 matching over 8 bases. From germline, CDR1 is SGDLS and CDR2 YYNGEE. The CDR3 contains 15 residues. The V gene end was trimmed by 4 bases and the J gene end by 9 bases; junction bases not matched to a gene: 12. CDR3 protein: CASSPQGGRPGEQFF. CDR3 coding DNA: TGTGCCAGCAGCCCCCAAGGCGGGAGGCCCGGTGAGCAGTTCTTC.

This clone came up a few times. The chain joins TRBV18 to TRBJ1-1, with D perhaps matching TRBD1 (5 bases). Germline V lookup: CDR1 KGHSH, CDR2 LQKENI. V lost 3 bases to trimming and J lost 3 bases, with 14 bases between them. The CDR3 spans 15 residues. CDR3 coding DNA: TGTGCCAGCTCACCTATGGGGCAACGGGACACTGAAGCTTTCTTT. Translating it yields CASSPMGQRDTEAFF. Drawing the rest from reference TRBV18 and TRBJ1-1, the complete variable domain is NAGVMQNPRHLVRRRGQEARLRCSPMKGHSHVYWYRQLPEEGLKFMVYLQKENIIDESGMPKERFSAEFPKEGPSILRIQQVVRGDSAAYFCASSPMGQRDTEAFFGQGTRLTVV.

This clone was seen a few times. The chain employs TRBV7-9 and TRBJ1-2; no firm D call. Germline-derived CDR1 and CDR2 are SEHNR and FQNEAQ (reference sequence). This CDR3 is built from 14 residues. Trimming took 3 bases from V and 2 from J, leaving 10 bases between them. CDR3 sequence: CASSFVRENYGYTF. Here the CDR3 DNA reads TGTGCCAGCAGCTTTGTTCGAGAAAACTATGGCTACACCTTC.

This clone has more than one count but fewer than ten. The rearrangement joins TRBV10-2 to TRBJ2-7, with 11 bases matching TRBD2. The CDR3 totals 13 residues. V was pared by 10 bases and J by 6 bases, with 8 bases of the junction left unmatched. The germline CDR1 and CDR2 sequences are WSHSY and SAAADI. The CDR3 loop reads CATKTSGRGEQYF. CDR3 DNA: TGCGCCACCAAAACTAGCGGGAGAGGCGAGCAGTACTTC.

The CDR3 is CASSETRLGRVYEQYF. As DNA, the CDR3 is TGTGCCAGCAGCGAGACCAGACTCGGGAGGGTATACGAGCAGTACTTC. The chain uses TRBV7-9 and TRBJ2-7; 8 bases are shared with TRBD2. Germline lookup yields CDR1 SEHNR and CDR2 FQNEAQ (reference sequence). V shed 5 bases and J 4 bases; nucleotides not matched to a gene: 13. The CDR3 contains 16 residues.

Concerning this clone: Additional DNA sequences in this sample encode the identical CDR3. This chain joins TRBV28 and TRBJ2-3; D uncertain. The germline CDR1 and CDR2 sequences are MDHEN and SYDVKM. The CDR3 loop spans 10 amino acids. V dropped 6 bases and J dropped 7 bases, with 5 bases sitting between them. CDR3 residues: CASSSYTQYF. As DNA, the CDR3 is TGTGCCAGCAGCTCGTATACGCAGTATTTT.

J is TRBJ2-7 and V is TRBV18, with D possibly TRBD1 on 5 matching bases. Germline V gene lookup returns CDR1 KGHSH and CDR2 LQKENI. The CDR3 spans 12 residues. V lost 6 bases and J 4 bases, leaving 10 bases between the germline ends. CDR3 sequence: CASSQQEYEQYF. Here the CDR3 DNA reads TGTGCCAGCTCGCAACAGGAGTACGAGCAGTACTTC.

This clone was found a few times. The rearrangement links TRBV28 to TRBJ2-7; D not certain. Trimming took 3 bases from V and 4 from J, leaving 10 bases between them. This CDR3 has 13 residues. CDR1 is MDHEN and CDR2 is SYDVKM in the germline V gene. The chain's CDR3 is CASSFSKRYEQYF. The CDR3 DNA follows: TGTGCCAGCAGTTTCTCTAAGAGGTACGAGCAGTACTTC.

This chain uses TRBV5-1 with TRBJ2-1, with D possibly being TRBD1 (5 bases). The CDR3 contains 14 residues. V was pared by 3 bases and J by 2 bases, with 9 bases between. Per germline, CDR1 SGHRS and CDR2 YFSETQ. CDR3 nucleotides: TGCGCCAGCAGCTCCCAGGGTCCCTACAATGAGCAGTTCTTC. Its protein is CASSSQGPYNEQFF. Combining the CDR3 with reference TRBV5-1 and TRBJ2-1 gives the whole variable domain KAGVTQTPRYLIKTRGQQVTLSCSPISGHRSVSWYQQTPGQGLQFLFEYFSETQRNKGNFPGRFSGRQFSNSRSEMNVSTLELGDSALYLCASSSQGPYNEQFFGPGTRLTVL.

Only a few counts were recorded for this clone. This chain joins TRBV4-2 and TRBJ2-2; 8 nucleotides align to TRBD1. The germline gives CDR1 LGHNA, CDR2 YNFKEQ. V dropped 3 bases and J dropped 6; count of bases not matched to a gene: 9. There are 16 residues in the CDR3. CDR3 protein: CASSHEDRVSAGELFF. The CDR3 nucleotides are TGTGCCAGCAGCCATGAGGACAGGGTCTCTGCCGGGGAGCTGTTTTTT.

The rearrangement uses TRBV20-1 and TRBJ2-7; 8 bases line up with TRBD1. This CDR3 comprises 11 residues. Germline CDR1 reads DFQATT; CDR2 reads SNEGSKA (reference sequence). The CDR3 reads CSRGPAYEQYF. CDR3 in DNA: TGCAGCAGGGGGCCAGCCTACGAGCAGTACTTC.

The chain employs TRBV7-2 and TRBJ2-7; 7 bases are shared with TRBD1. The V segment lost 5 bases and the J segment 3 bases; nucleotides outside the gene matches: 10. This CDR3 comprises 15 residues. Germline assignment: CDR1 SGHTA and CDR2 FQGNSA. As DNA, the CDR3 is TGTGCCAGCAGCCTCCCGGGACAGAGCGTCTACGAGCAGTACTTC. This encodes CASSLPGQSVYEQYF.

A note on this clone: This same CDR3 is encoded by further DNA sequences in the sample. The V call is TRBV7-2, the J call TRBJ2-7; 10 bases agree with TRBD2. After removal of 3 bases from V and 2 bases from J, the junction contained 4 bases not matched to a gene. This CDR3 comprises 15 residues. Germline assignment: CDR1 SGHTA and CDR2 FQGNSA. The CDR3 sequence is CASSLLAGGTYEQYF. As DNA, the CDR3 is TGTGCCAGCAGCTTGTTAGCGGGGGGCACCTACGAGCAGTACTTC.

The chain is built from TRBV5-1 and TRBJ2-3; 8 bases agree with TRBD2. CDR1 SGHRS and CDR2 YFSETQ come from the germline V gene. The trim removed 4 bases at V and 0 bases at J, leaving 13 bases unmatched. The CDR3 covers 18 residues. The CDR3 region has the DNA TGCGCCAGCAGCCGGAGGCTCGGGCGGGGGGCTAGCACAGATACGCAGTATTTT. It encodes CASSRRLGRGASTDTQYF.

This clone occurred a few times. This rearrangement joins TRBV7-2 to TRBJ2-5; D is unresolved. CDR1 and CDR2 (germline): SGHTA, FQGNSA. The CDR3 extends over 13 amino acids. The ends were cut back, 4 bases at V and 3 bases at J, with 9 bases in the middle. Here the CDR3 reads CASSYSREETQYF. The CDR3 region has the DNA TGTGCCAGCAGCTATTCTCGGGAAGAGACCCAGTACTTC.